This T cell receptor (beta chain) was observed in a study of blood T cell repertoires in COVID-19. Background on the study: The study drew acute and convalescent COVID-19 samples from the United States, Italy and Spain. PBMCs, B-cell-depleted T cells, or T cells provided the cDNA or gDNA that made up the material.

In germline, CDR1 is GTSNPN, CDR2 SVGIG (reference sequence). Trimming removed 0 bases from V and 1 base from J, with 10 bases in between. The CDR3 is 14 residues long. In the original analysis: The assay estimated nucleated cells by amplifying reference gene primers. The data were produced by immunoSEQ multiplex PCR, yet TCRdb's version contains in-frame clones alone and is incomplete. V, J and clone size are taken as reported in that table, and D and trimming were inferred from the DNA itself. The top ten hold less than 2.5% of the sample, which has about 220,000 clones, 65% to 85% seen once. The clonotype comes from a woman aged 55 to 70 with acute or convalescent COVID-19. The sequencing input was peripheral blood. The chain couples TRBV30 to TRBJ2-7; D not certain. The CDR3 region has the DNA TGTGCCTGGAGTGTAAGTCAACTTTCCTACGAGCAGTACTTC. This sequence encodes CAWSVSQLSYEQYF.